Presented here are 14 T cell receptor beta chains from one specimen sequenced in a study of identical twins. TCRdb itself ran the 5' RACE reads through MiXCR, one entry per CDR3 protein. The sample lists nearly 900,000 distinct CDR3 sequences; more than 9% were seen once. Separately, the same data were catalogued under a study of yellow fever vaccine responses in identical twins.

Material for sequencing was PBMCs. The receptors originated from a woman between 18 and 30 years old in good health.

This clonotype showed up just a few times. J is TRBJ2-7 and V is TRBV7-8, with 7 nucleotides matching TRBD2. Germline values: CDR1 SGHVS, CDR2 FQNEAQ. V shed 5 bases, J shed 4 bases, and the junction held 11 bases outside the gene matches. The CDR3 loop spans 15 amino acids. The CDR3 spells CASSQERGSSYEQYV. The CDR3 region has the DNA TGTGCCAGCAGCCAAGAGCGGGGAAGCTCATACGAGCAGTACGTC.

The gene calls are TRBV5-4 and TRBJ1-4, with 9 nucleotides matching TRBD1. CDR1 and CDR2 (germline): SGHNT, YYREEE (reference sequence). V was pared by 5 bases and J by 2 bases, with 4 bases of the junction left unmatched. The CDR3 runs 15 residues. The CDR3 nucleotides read TGTGCCAGCAGAAGAGGGACAGGGACTAATGAAAAACTGTTTTTT. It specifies CASRRGTGTNEKLFF. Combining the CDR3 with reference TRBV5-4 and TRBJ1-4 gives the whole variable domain ETGVTQSPTHLIKTRGQQVTLRCSSQSGHNTVSWYQQALGQGPQFIFQYYREEENGRGNFPPRFSGLQFPNYSSELNVNALELDDSALYLCASRRGTGTNEKLFFGSGTQLSVL.

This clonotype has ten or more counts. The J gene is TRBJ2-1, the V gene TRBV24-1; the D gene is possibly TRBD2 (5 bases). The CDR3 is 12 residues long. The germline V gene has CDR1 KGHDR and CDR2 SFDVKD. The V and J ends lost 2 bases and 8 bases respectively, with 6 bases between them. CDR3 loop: CATSDWGDEQFF. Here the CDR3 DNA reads TGTGCCACCAGTGATTGGGGAGATGAGCAGTTCTTC.

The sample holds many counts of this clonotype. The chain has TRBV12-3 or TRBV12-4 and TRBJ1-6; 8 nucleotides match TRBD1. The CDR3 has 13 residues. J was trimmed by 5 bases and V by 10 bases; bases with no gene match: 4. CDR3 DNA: TGTGCCACCGGACAGGGAGATAATTCACCCCTCCACTTT. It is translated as CATGQGDNSPLHF.

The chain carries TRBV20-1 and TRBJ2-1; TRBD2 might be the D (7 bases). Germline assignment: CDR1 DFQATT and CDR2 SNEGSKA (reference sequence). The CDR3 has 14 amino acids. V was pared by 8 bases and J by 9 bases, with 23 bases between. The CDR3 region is CSTRPGGQEREQFF. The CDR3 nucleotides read TGCAGTACCCGCCCGGGGGGCCAGGAACGTGAGCAGTTCTTC.

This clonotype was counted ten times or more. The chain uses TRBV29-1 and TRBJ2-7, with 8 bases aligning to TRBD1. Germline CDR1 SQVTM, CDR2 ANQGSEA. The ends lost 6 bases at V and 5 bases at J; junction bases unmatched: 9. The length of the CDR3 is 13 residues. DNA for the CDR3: TGCAGCGTCCGTGGACAGGGTAGGAACGAGCAGTACTTC. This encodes CSVRGQGRNEQYF.

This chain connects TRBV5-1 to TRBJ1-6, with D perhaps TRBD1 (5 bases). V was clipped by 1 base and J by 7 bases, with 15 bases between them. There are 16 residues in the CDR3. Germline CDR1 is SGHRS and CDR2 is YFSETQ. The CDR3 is CASSLSGRVGNSPLHF. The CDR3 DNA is TGCGCCAGCAGCTTGAGCGGCAGGGTCGGGAATTCACCCCTCCACTTT.

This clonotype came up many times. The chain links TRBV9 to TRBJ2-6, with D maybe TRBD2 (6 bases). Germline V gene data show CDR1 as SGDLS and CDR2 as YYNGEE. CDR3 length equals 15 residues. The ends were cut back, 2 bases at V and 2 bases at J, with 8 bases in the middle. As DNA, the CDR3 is TGTGCCAGCAGCGTGGGGGGAACTGGGGCCAACGTCCTGACTTTC. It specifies CASSVGGTGANVLTF.

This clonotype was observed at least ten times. The CDR3 DNA reads as TGTGCCAGCAGTTCAGGACAGATGAATAGCAATCAGCCCCAGCATTTT. It codes for CASSSGQMNSNQPQHF. The chain carries TRBV27 and TRBJ1-5, with TRBD1 as a possible D gene (6 bases). Per germline, CDR1 MNHEY and CDR2 SMNVEV (reference sequence). The CDR3 has 16 residues. Trimming shortened V by 4 bases and J by 0 bases, and 13 bases separated the two germline ends.

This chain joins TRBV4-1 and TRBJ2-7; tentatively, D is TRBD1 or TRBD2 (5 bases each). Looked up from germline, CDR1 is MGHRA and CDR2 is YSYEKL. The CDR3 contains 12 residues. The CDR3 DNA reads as TGCGCGTCACGGGACGGAATCGGCGAGCAGTACTTC. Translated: CASRDGIGEQYF.

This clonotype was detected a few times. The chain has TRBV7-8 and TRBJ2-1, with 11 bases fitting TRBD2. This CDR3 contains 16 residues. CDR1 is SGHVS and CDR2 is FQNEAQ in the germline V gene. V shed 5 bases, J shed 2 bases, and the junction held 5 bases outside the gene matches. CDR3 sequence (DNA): TGTGCCAGCAGCCCAAATAGCGGGAGGGCCTACAATGAGCAGTTCTTC. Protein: CASSPNSGRAYNEQFF.

CDR3 nucleotides: TGTGCCAGCAGCCTCCTCTGGGGGTCCTACAATGAGCAGTTCTTC. Translated, it gives CASSLLWGSYNEQFF. The chain uses TRBV7-9 and TRBJ2-1; either TRBD1 or TRBD2 may fit D (5 bases each). The germline V gene encodes CDR1 SEHNR and CDR2 FQNEAQ (reference sequence). Trimming shortened V by 5 bases and J by 1 base, and 12 bases separated the two germline ends. The CDR3 is 15 amino acids.

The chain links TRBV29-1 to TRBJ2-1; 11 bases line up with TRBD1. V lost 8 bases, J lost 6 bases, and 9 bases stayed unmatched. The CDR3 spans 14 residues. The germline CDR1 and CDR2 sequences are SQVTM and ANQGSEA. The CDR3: CSTSGTGGINEQFF. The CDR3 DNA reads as TGCAGCACCTCCGGGACAGGGGGAATCAATGAGCAGTTCTTC.

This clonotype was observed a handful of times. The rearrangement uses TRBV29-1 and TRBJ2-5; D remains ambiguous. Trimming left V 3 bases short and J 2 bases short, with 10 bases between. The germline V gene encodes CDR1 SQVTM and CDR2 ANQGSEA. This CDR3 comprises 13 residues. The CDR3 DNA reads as TGCAGCGTTGAGTCTAGAGAGCAAGAGACCCAGTACTTC. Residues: CSVESREQETQYF.